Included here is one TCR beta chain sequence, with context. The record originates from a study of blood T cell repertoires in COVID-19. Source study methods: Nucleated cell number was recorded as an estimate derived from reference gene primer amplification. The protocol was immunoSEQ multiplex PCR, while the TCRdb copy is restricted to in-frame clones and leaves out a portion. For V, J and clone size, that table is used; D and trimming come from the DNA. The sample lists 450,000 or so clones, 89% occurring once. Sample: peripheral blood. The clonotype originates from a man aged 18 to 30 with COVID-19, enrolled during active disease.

CDR3 sequence reads: CASSHQFLRRDTQYF. The CDR3 DNA reads as TGTGCCAGCAGCCATCAATTTCTGCGGCGCGATACGCAGTATTTT. The rearrangement links TRBV3-1 (or the pseudogene TRBV3-2) to TRBJ2-3; no definite D call. The V gene's germline CDR1 is LGHDT and CDR2 YNNKEL (reference sequence). The V gene lost 3 bases and the J gene lost 6 bases, with 16 bases spanning the gap. The CDR3 contains 15 residues.